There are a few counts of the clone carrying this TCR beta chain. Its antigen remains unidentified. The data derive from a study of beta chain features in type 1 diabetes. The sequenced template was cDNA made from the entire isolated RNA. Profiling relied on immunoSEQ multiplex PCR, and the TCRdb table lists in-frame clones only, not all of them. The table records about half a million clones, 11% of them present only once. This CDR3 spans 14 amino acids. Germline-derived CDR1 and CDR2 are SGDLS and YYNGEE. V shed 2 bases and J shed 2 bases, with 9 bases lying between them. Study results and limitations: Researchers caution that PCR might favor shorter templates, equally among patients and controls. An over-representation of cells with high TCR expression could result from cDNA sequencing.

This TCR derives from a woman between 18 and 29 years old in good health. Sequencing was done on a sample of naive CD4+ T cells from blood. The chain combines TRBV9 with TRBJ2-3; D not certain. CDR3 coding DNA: TGTGCCAGCAGCGTCGACTGGTTCACAGATACGCAGTATTTT. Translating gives CASSVDWFTDTQYF.